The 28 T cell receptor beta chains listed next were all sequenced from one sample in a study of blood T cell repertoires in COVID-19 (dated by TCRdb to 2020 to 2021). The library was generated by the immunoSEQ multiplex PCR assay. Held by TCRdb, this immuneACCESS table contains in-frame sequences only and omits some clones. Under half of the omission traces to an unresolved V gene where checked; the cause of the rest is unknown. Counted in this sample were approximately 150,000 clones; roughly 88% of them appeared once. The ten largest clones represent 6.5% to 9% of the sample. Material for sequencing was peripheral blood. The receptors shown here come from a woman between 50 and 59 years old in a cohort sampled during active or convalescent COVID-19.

Here the CDR3 reads CASSGGLAVTYNEQFF. CDR3 coding DNA: TGTGCCAGCAGCGGGGGACTAGCGGTAACCTACAATGAGCAGTTCTTC. V usage is TRBV5-5 and J usage is TRBJ2-1; 11 bases fit TRBD2. J gave up 2 bases and V 4 bases, and 5 bases lay outside the gene matches. The CDR3 totals 16 residues. Germline CDR1 is SGHKS and CDR2 is YYEKEE (reference sequence). Looking up the rest from reference TRBV5-5 and TRBJ2-1 gives the full variable domain: DAGVTQSPTHLIKTRGQQVTLRCSPISGHKSVSWYQQVLGQGPQFIFQYYEKEERGRGNFPDRFSARQFPNYSSELNVNALLLGDSALYLCASSGGLAVTYNEQFFGPGTRLTVL.

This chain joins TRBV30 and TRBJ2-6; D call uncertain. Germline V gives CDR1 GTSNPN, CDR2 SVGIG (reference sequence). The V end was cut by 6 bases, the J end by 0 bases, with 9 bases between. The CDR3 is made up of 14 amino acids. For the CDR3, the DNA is TGTGCCTGCCCCCCCAACTCTGGGGCCAACGTCCTGACTTTC. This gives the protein CACPPNSGANVLTF.

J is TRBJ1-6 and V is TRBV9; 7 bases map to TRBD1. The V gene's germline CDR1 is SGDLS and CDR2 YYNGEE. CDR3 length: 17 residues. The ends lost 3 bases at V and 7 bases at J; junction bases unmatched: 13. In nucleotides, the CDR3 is TGTGCCAGCAGCGCGAGTGCGACCGGGACAGTGAATTCACCCCTCCACTTT. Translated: CASSASATGTVNSPLHF.

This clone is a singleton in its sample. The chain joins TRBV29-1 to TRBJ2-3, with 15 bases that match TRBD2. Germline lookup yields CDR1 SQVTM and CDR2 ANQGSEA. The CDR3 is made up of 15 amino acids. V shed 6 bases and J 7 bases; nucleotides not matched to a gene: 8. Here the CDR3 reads CSVRTSGGGANTQYF. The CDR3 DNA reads TGCAGCGTCAGGACTAGCGGGGGGGGCGCGAATACGCAGTATTTT.

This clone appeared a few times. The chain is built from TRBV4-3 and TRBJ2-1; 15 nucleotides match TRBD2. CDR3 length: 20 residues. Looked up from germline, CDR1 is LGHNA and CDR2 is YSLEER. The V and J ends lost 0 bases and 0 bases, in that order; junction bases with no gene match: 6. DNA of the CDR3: TGCGCCAGCAGCCAAGAGCCGGGACTAGCGGGGGGAGTCTCCTACAATGAGCAGTTCTTC. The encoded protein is CASSQEPGLAGGVSYNEQFF.

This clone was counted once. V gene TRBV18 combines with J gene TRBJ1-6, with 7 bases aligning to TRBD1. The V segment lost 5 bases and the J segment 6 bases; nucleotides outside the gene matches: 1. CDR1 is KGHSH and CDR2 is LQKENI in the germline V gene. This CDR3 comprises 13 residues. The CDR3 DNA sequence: TGTGCCAGCTCAAGACAGGGTAATTCACCCCTCCACTTT. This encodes CASSRQGNSPLHF.

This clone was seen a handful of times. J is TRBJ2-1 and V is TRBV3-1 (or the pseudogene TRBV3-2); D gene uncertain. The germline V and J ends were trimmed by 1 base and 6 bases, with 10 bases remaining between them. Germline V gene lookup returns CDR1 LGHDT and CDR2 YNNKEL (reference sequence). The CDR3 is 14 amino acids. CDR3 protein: CASSQVVVPNEQFF. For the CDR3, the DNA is TGTGCCAGCAGCCAAGTTGTCGTCCCCAATGAGCAGTTCTTC.

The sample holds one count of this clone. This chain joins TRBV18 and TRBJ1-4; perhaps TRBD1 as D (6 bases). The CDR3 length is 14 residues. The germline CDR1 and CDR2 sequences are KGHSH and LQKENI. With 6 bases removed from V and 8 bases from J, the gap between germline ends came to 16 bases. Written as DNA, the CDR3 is TGTGCCAGCTCGCTTCCAGGGGCCCGAGAAAAACTGTTTTTT. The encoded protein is CASSLPGAREKLFF. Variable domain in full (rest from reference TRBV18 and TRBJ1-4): NAGVMQNPRHLVRRRGQEARLRCSPMKGHSHVYWYRQLPEEGLKFMVYLQKENIIDESGMPKERFSAEFPKEGPSILRIQQVVRGDSAAYFCASSLPGAREKLFFGSGTQLSVL.

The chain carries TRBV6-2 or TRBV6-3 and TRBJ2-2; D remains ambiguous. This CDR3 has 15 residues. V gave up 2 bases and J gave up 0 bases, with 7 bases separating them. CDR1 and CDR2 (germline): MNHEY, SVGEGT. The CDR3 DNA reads TGTGCCAGCAGTTACGTCGTTTCGAACACCGGGGAGCTGTTTTTT. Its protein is CASSYVVSNTGELFF.

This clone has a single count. The CDR3, as DNA: TGTGCCACCAGTGACCGAGGTAATTCACCCCTCCACTTT. Its translation is CATSDRGNSPLHF. V gene TRBV24-1 combines with J gene TRBJ1-6; D unresolved. The CDR3 runs to 13 residues. Germline V gene data show CDR1 as KGHDR and CDR2 as SFDVKD. Trimming removed 4 bases at V and 6 bases at J, with 6 bases between.

Written as DNA, the CDR3 is TGTGCCAGTAGTATAGGTGGTGGGACTAGCGCATACAATGAGCAGTTCTTC. Its translation: CASSIGGGTSAYNEQFF. The gene calls are TRBV19 and TRBJ2-1; 10 nucleotides line up with TRBD2. V dropped 1 base and J dropped 4; count of bases not matched to a gene: 7. The CDR3 consists of 17 residues. CDR1 is LNHDA and CDR2 is SQIVND in the germline V gene (reference sequence). The variable domain in full, completed from reference TRBV19 and TRBJ2-1, reads DGGITQSPKYLFRKEGQNVTLSCEQNLNHDAMYWYRQDPGQGLRLIYYSQIVNDFQKGDIAEGYSVSREKKESFPLTVTSAQKNPTAFYLCASSIGGGTSAYNEQFFGPGTRLTVL.

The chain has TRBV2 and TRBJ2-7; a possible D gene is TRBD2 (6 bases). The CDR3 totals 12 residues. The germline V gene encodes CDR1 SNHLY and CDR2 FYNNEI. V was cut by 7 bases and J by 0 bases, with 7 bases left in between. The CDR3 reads CASTSDSYEQYF. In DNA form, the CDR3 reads TGTGCCAGCACTAGCGACTCCTACGAGCAGTACTTC.

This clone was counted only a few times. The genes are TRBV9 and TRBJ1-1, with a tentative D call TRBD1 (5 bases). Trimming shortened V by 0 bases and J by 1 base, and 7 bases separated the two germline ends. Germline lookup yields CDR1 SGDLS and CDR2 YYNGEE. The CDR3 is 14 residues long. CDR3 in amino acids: CASSVVQGNTEAFF. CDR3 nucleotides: TGTGCCAGCAGCGTAGTGCAGGGGAACACTGAAGCTTTCTTT.

The CDR3 DNA is TGTGCCAGCAGCCAACCTGAGTTTCCCCTATCTTACAATGAGCAGTTCTTC. This encodes CASSQPEFPLSYNEQFF. V is TRBV4-2 and J is TRBJ2-1; D not certain. The V end was cut by 2 bases, the J end by 4 bases, with 18 bases between. CDR1 is LGHNA, CDR2 YNFKEQ, per germline. The CDR3 is 17 amino acids.

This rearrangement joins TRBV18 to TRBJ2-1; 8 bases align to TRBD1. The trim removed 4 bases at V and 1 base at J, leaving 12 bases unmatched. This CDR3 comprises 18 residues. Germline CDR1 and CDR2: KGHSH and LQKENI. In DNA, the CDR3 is TGTGCCAGCTCACACCGGGACAGGTCGGTCAGTTCCTACAATGAGCAGTTCTTC. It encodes CASSHRDRSVSSYNEQFF. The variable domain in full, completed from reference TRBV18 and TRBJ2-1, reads NAGVMQNPRHLVRRRGQEARLRCSPMKGHSHVYWYRQLPEEGLKFMVYLQKENIIDESGMPKERFSAEFPKEGPSILRIQQVVRGDSAAYFCASSHRDRSVSSYNEQFFGPGTRLTVL.

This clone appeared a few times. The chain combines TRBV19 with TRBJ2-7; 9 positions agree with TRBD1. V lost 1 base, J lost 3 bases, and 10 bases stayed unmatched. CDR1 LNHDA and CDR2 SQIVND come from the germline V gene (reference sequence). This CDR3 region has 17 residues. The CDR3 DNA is TGTGCCAGTAGTATAGCCCTGGACAGGGGATTGGTCTACGAGCAGTACTTC. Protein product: CASSIALDRGLVYEQYF. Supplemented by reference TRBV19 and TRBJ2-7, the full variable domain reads DGGITQSPKYLFRKEGQNVTLSCEQNLNHDAMYWYRQDPGQGLRLIYYSQIVNDFQKGDIAEGYSVSREKKESFPLTVTSAQKNPTAFYLCASSIALDRGLVYEQYFGPGTRLTVT.

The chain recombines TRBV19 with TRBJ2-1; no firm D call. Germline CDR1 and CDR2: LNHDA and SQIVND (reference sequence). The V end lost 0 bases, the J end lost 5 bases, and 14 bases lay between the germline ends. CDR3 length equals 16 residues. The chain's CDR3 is CASSIDPWSGDNEQFF. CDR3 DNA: TGTGCCAGTAGTATAGATCCATGGAGTGGCGACAATGAGCAGTTCTTC.

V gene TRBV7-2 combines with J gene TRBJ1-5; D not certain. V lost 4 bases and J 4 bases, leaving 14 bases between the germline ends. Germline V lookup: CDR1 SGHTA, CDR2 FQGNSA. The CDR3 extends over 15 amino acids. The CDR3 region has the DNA TGTGCCAGCAGCTCCCGGATAGGCGGAAATCAGCCCCAGCATTTT. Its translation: CASSSRIGGNQPQHF. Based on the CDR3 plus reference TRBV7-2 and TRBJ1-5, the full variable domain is GAGVSQSPSNKVTEKGKDVELRCDPISGHTALYWYRQSLGQGLEFLIYFQGNSAPDKSGLPSDRFSAERTGGSVSTLTIQRTQQEDSAVYLCASSSRIGGNQPQHFGDGTRLSIL.

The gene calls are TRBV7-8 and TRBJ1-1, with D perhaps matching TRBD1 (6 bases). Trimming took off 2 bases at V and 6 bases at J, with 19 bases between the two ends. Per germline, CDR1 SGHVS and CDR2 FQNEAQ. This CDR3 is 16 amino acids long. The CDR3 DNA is TGTGCCAGCAGCTTATTAGGTCAGGGGACGTTCGCTGAAGCTTTCTTT. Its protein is CASSLLGQGTFAEAFF.

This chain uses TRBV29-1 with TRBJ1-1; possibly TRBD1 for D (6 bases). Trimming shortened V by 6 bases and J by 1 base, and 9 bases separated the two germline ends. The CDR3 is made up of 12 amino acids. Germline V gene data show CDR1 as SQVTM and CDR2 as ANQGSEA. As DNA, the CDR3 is TGCAGCGTGGCGACAGGGAACACTGAAGCTTTCTTT. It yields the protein CSVATGNTEAFF.

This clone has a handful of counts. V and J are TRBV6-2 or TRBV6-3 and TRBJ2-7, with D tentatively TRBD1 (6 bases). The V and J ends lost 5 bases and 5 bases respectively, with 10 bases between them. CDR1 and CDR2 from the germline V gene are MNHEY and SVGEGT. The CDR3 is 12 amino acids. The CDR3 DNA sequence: TGTGCCAGCAGTCTACAGGGAAACGAGCAGTACTTC. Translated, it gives CASSLQGNEQYF.

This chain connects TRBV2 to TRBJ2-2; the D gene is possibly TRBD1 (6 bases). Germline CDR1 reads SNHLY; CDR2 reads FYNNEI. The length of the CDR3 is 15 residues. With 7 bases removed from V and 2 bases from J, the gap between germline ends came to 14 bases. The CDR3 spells CASISGTLNTGELFF. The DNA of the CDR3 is TGTGCCAGCATTTCCGGGACACTCAACACCGGGGAGCTGTTTTTT. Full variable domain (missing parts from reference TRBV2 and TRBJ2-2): EPEVTQTPSHQVTQMGQEVILRCVPISNHLYFYWYRQILGQKVEFLVSFYNNEISEKSEIFDDQFSVERPDGSNFTLKIRSTKLEDSAMYFCASISGTLNTGELFFGEGSRLTVL.

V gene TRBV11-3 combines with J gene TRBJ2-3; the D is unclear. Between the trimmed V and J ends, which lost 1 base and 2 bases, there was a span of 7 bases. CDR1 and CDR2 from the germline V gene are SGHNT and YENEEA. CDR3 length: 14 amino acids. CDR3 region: CASSLARYTDTQYF. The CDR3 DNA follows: TGTGCCAGCAGCTTAGCTAGGTACACAGATACGCAGTATTTT.

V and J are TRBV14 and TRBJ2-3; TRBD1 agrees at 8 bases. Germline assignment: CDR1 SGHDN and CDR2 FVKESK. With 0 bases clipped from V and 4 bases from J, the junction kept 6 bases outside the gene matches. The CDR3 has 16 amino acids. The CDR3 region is CASSQDYGTGADTQYF. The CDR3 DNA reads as TGTGCCAGCAGCCAAGATTACGGGACAGGAGCAGATACGCAGTATTTT.

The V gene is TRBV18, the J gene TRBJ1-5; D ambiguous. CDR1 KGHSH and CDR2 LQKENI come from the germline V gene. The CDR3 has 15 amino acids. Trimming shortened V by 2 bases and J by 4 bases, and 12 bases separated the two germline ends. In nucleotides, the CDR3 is TGTGCCAGCTCACCAACCGTTGGAGGAAATCAGCCCCAGCATTTT. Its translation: CASSPTVGGNQPQHF.

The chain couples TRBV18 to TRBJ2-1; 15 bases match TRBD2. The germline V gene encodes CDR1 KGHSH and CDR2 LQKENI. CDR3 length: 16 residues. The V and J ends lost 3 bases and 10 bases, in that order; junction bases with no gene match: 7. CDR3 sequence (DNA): TGTGCCAGCTCACCCGGGACTAGCGGGGGGCCACAGGAGCAGTTCTTC. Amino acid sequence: CASSPGTSGGPQEQFF.

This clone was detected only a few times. CDR3 amino acids: CSVEGTAMNTEAFF. The CDR3 region has the DNA TGCAGCGTTGAAGGGACAGCTATGAACACTGAAGCTTTCTTT. V and J are TRBV29-1 and TRBJ1-1; the D gene is possibly TRBD1 (6 bases). The V end lost 1 base, the J end lost 0 bases, and 9 bases lay between the germline ends. This CDR3 has 14 residues. CDR1 SQVTM and CDR2 ANQGSEA come from the germline V gene.

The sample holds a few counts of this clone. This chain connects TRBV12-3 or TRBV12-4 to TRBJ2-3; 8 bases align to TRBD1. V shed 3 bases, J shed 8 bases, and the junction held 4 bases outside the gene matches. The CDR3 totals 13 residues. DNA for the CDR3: TGTGCCAGCAGTTTTTGGGGACAGGTTACGCAGTATTTT. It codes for CASSFWGQVTQYF.